This paragraph covers one TCR beta chain sequence. The target antigen is unknown. Produced via immunoSEQ multiplex PCR; TCRdb's table is partial and in-frame only. The sample contains about 12,000 clones, 84% of which appear only once. The data are from a study of T cells in localized non-small cell lung cancer. Study findings and constraints: Elevated blood T cell density was associated with longer overall survival.

The J segment lost 4 bases and the V segment lost 7 bases, leaving 8 bases of the junction unmatched. The germline V gene has CDR1 SGHRS and CDR2 YFSETQ. There are 14 residues in the CDR3. This sequence was found in a male donor at least 60 years old with stage I squamous cell lung carcinoma. The rearrangement joins TRBV5-1 to TRBJ2-3, with 8 bases fitting TRBD2. The material sequenced was peripheral blood, taken before any cancer treatment. The chain's CDR3 is CASGLAVSPDTQYF. In DNA form, the CDR3 reads TGCGCCAGCGGACTAGCTGTTTCCCCAGATACGCAGTATTTT.